Below are 5 T cell receptor beta chains sequenced from a single sample in a study of CXCR3-negative and CXCR3-positive naive CD8 T cells. Study observations and caveats: Hydrophobicity of TRB CDR3s was greater in CXCR3-positive naive cells than in CXCR3-negative naive cells.

5' RACE with UMI labels generated the TRB cDNA libraries. Each CDR3 protein gets one entry in TCRdb, which reprocessed the 5' RACE reads and gives no DNA. The sample totals some 140,000 distinct CDR3 sequences. For these receptors, no antigen is known. Source material: naive CXCR3+ CD8+ T cells from blood. Subset in this sample: CD45RO-CCR7+CD27+CD95- naive CD8+ T cells expressing CXCR3 (TNR3+). These receptors came from a human donor in good health. Some clones in this sample may be carry-over from other donors' samples.

The chain is built from TRBV19 and TRBJ1-1. The CDR3 is 16 residues long. Germline V gene data show CDR1 as LNHDA and CDR2 as SQIVND (reference sequence). CDR3 in amino acids: CASRLSSEGLNTEAFF. The variable domain in full, with the rest retrieved from reference TRBV19 and TRBJ1-1, is DGGITQSPKYLFRKEGQNVTLSCEQNLNHDAMYWYRQDPGQGLRLIYYSQIVNDFQKGDIAEGYSVSREKKESFPLTVTSAQKNPTAFYLCASRLSSEGLNTEAFFGQGTRLTVV.

The rearrangement uses TRBV20-1 and TRBJ2-5; the TCRdb D gene call, TRBD1, has no DNA to confirm it. This CDR3 region has 16 residues. Germline-derived CDR1 and CDR2 are DFQATT and SNEGSKA (reference sequence). The chain's CDR3 is CSAWHGQGLSSETQYF.

The chain is built from TRBV20-1 and TRBJ1-2; the D gene TCRdb calls, TRBD1, cannot be checked with no DNA. The CDR3 extends over 15 amino acids. Germline assignment: CDR1 DFQATT and CDR2 SNEGSKA (reference sequence). The CDR3 loop is CSAREQDRGLYGYTF.

V and J are TRBV13 and TRBJ2-3; TCRdb names TRBD2, which stays unverified in the absence of DNA. This CDR3 is 12 amino acids long. From germline, CDR1 is PRHDT and CDR2 FYEKMQ (reference sequence). The CDR3 loop is CASSQPSGEQYF.

The chain couples TRBV19 to TRBJ1-1; the TCRdb D gene call, TRBD1, has no DNA to confirm it. Germline lookup yields CDR1 LNHDA and CDR2 SQIVND (reference sequence). This CDR3 contains 13 residues. This CDR3 reads CASSSTGDTEAFF.